The T cell receptor (beta chain) under discussion was sequenced for a study of OX40 agonist ivuxolimab in advanced cancers. Study overall: Clinicians treated patients with ivuxolimab, an agonistic anti-OX40 (CD134) antibody.

Details on this clone: Its antigen is unidentified.

Whole-study results and caveats: Normalized T-cell clonal expansion was also low in a subset of nonresponders.

Method: immunoSEQ multiplex PCR; TCRdb's copy keeps in-frame clones and lacks some. The sample records about 77,000 clones, around nine tenths being singletons. Looked up from germline, CDR1 is MNHEY and CDR2 is SMNVEV (reference sequence). CDR3 length: 15 residues. Trimming cost V 3 bases and J 2 bases, with 8 bases left between them. The specimen was CD4+ or CD8+ T cells sorted from blood, collected in a trial of the OX40 agonist ivuxolimab. The receptor was derived from an adult with an advanced solid tumor such as melanoma, head and neck, liver or kidney cancer. This chain joins TRBV27 and TRBJ2-6; TRBD1 is a possible D gene (5 bases). Here the CDR3 DNA reads TGTGCCAGCAGTTTTCAAGGGGCTGGGGCCAACGTCCTGACTTTC. Translated: CASSFQGAGANVLTF.